The 18 T cell receptor beta chains below were found in one sample sequenced in a study of OX40 agonist ivuxolimab in advanced cancers. Libraries were built with the immunoSEQ multiplex PCR assay. TCRdb stores this immuneACCESS table with in-frame sequences only. Part of the clones is absent; in the studies checked, under half of the shortfall reflects unresolved V genes, and no reason is known for the rest. This sample gives tens of thousands of clones in total; roughly 80% of them show up just once. Of the sample, approximately 2% is held by the ten largest clones. Source: CD4+ or CD8+ T cells sorted from blood, taken in a trial of the OX40 agonist ivuxolimab. These receptors came from an adult with an advanced solid tumor such as melanoma, head and neck, liver or kidney cancer.

In regard to this clone: A junction end diverges from the germline sequence, so it may reflect a read error. This specimen includes other DNA sequences encoding the same CDR3. The chain carries TRBV5-1 and TRBJ2-2; D perhaps matches TRBD2 (6 bases). This CDR3 spans 16 amino acids. The germline V gene encodes CDR1 SGHRS and CDR2 YFSETQ. CDR3 in DNA: TGCGCCAGCAGCCTGGGTTGGACTACGAACACCGGGGAGCTGTTTTTC. Protein sequence: CASSLGWTTNTGELFF.

The chain couples TRBV14 to TRBJ1-1; D not certain. The CDR3 has 13 residues. Deletions cut 3 bases from V and 8 bases from J, with 13 bases between. CDR1 and CDR2 (germline): SGHDN, FVKESK. This CDR3 is CASSQVYESEAFF. CDR3 DNA: TGTGCCAGCAGCCAGGTATATGAATCAGAAGCTTTCTTT.

The chain couples TRBV4-1 to TRBJ2-1, with D possibly being TRBD1 (5 bases). The germline V gene encodes CDR1 MGHRA and CDR2 YSYEKL. This CDR3 is built from 15 residues. V shed 1 base and J shed 10 bases, with 17 bases lying between them. This CDR3 reads CASSQGRGTNEEQFF. DNA for the CDR3: TGCGCCAGCAGCCAAGGTAGGGGAACGAACGAGGAGCAGTTCTTC.

This clone showed up just a few times. The chain is built from TRBV5-1 and TRBJ2-5; TRBD2 might be the D (6 bases). Deletions cut 1 base from V and 2 bases from J, with 12 bases between. This CDR3 comprises 15 residues. The V gene's germline CDR1 is SGHRS and CDR2 YFSETQ. Here the CDR3 DNA reads TGCGCCAGCAGCTTGAGCGGGCTCGGGCAAGAGACCCAGTACTTC. Amino acid sequence: CASSLSGLGQETQYF.

The rearrangement joins TRBV5-1 to TRBJ2-7; TRBD2 matches 9 bases. Trimming took 0 bases from V and 2 from J; bases not matched to a gene: 6. Germline CDR1 is SGHRS and CDR2 is YFSETQ. The CDR3 covers 16 residues. The CDR3 region has the DNA TGCGCCAGCAGCTTGGGAGTTAGCGGGAGTACCTACGAGCAGTACTTC. Its protein product is CASSLGVSGSTYEQYF.

V and J are TRBV4-1 and TRBJ2-3; the D call may be TRBD1 or TRBD2 (6 bases each). Germline V gene lookup returns CDR1 MGHRA and CDR2 YSYEKL. Trimming removed 1 base from V and 1 base from J, with 12 bases in between. The CDR3 has 16 amino acids. The CDR3 sequence: CASSQGPGARTDTQYF. In DNA, the CDR3 is TGCGCCAGCAGCCAAGGACCGGGGGCTCGCACAGATACGCAGTATTTT.

V usage is TRBV18 and J usage is TRBJ2-7, with 12 bases matching TRBD1. Looked up from germline, CDR1 is KGHSH and CDR2 is LQKENI. With 6 bases clipped from V and 5 bases from J, the junction kept 11 bases outside the gene matches. The CDR3 is 16 residues long. DNA for the CDR3: TGTGCCAGCTCTCGAATACCGGGACAGGGGGCGCACGAGCAGTACTTC. The encoded protein is CASSRIPGQGAHEQYF.

The chain carries TRBV19 and TRBJ2-2; D gene unclear. Trimming took 1 base from V and 0 from J, leaving 6 bases between them. This CDR3 is 15 amino acids long. CDR1 is LNHDA, CDR2 SQIVND, per germline (reference sequence). The CDR3 sequence: CASSIGTANTGELFF. In DNA form, the CDR3 reads TGTGCCAGTAGTATAGGGACGGCGAACACCGGGGAGCTGTTTTTT.

The CDR3 DNA follows: TGTGCCAGCAGTGCCGGGCTGAACACTGAAGCTTTCTTT. It translates to CASSAGLNTEAFF. The chain links TRBV7-3 to TRBJ1-1; D unclear. The CDR3 has 13 residues. Germline V gene lookup returns CDR1 SGHTA and CDR2 FQGTGA. V was clipped by 6 bases and J by 0 bases, with 8 bases between them.

The chain couples TRBV15 to TRBJ1-3, with a possible D match to TRBD1 (6 bases). Trimming took off 2 bases at V and 3 bases at J, with 8 bases between the two ends. The CDR3 extends over 14 amino acids. Germline V lookup: CDR1 LNHNV, CDR2 YYDKDF (reference sequence). DNA for the CDR3: TGTGCCACCAGCAGAACAGGGTTTGGAAACACCATATATTTT. Translation: CATSRTGFGNTIYF.

This chain connects TRBV7-2 to TRBJ2-5; tentatively, D is TRBD2 (5 bases). The V end was cut by 3 bases, the J end by 2 bases, with 7 bases between. This CDR3 contains 13 residues. Per germline, CDR1 SGHTA and CDR2 FQGNSA. CDR3 sequence (DNA): TGTGCCAGCAGCTTCCGGGGTCAAGAGACCCAGTACTTC. It translates to CASSFRGQETQYF.

This chain joins TRBV5-4 and TRBJ2-2; possibly TRBD2 for D (7 bases). Germline V gene sequence: CDR1 SGHNT, CDR2 YYREEE (reference sequence). Between the trimmed V and J ends, which lost 4 bases and 1 base, there was a span of 17 bases. The length of the CDR3 is 17 residues. The CDR3 nucleotides are TGTGCCAGCAGCCGTTGGGGGGCTAGCGGGAACACCGGGGAGCTGTTTTTT. Encoded protein: CASSRWGASGNTGELFF.

Details on this clone: Other DNA sequences within the sample encode an identical CDR3. The V and J genes are TRBV5-1 and TRBJ2-3, with D perhaps matching TRBD1 (5 bases). The CDR3 is 14 amino acids. V lost 0 bases to trimming and J lost 3 bases, with 8 bases between them. The V gene's germline CDR1 is SGHRS and CDR2 YFSETQ. CDR3 bases: TGCGCCAGCAGCTTGGATAGGGGTACAGATACGCAGTATTTT. It translates to CASSLDRGTDTQYF.

The rearrangement joins TRBV5-1 to TRBJ2-1; D ambiguous. CDR1 and CDR2 (germline): SGHRS, YFSETQ. The CDR3 runs 15 residues. The V end lost 3 bases, the J end lost 2 bases, and 12 bases lay between the germline ends. CDR3 nucleotide sequence: TGCGCCAGCAGCTCTGATGGGTTCCCCTACAATGAGCAGTTCTTC. Translated, it gives CASSSDGFPYNEQFF.

The rearrangement joins TRBV9 to TRBJ2-3; 8 bases line up with TRBD2. The CDR3 has 15 residues. In germline, CDR1 is SGDLS, CDR2 YYNGEE. The trim removed 3 bases at V and 5 bases at J, leaving 8 bases unmatched. The CDR3 reads CASSERGGQGDTQYF. In nucleotides, the CDR3 is TGTGCCAGCAGCGAACGGGGGGGCCAGGGAGATACGCAGTATTTT.

This chain uses TRBV30 with TRBJ2-7, with D perhaps TRBD1 (5 bases). The CDR3 is made up of 12 amino acids. Germline V gives CDR1 GTSNPN, CDR2 SVGIG (reference sequence). V lost 1 base to trimming and J lost 3 bases, with 7 bases between them. The CDR3 is CAWSGQNYEQYF. DNA for the CDR3: TGTGCCTGGAGTGGACAGAACTACGAGCAGTACTTC. Filled out from reference TRBV30 and TRBJ2-7, the complete variable domain reads SQTIHQWPATLVQPVGSPLSLECTVEGTSNPNLYWYRQAAGRGLQLLFYSVGIGQISSEVPQNLSASRPQDRQFILSSKKLLLSDSGFYLCAWSGQNYEQYFGPGTRLTVT.

V usage is TRBV30 and J usage is TRBJ1-2; 7 nucleotides match TRBD1. The CDR3 spans 14 residues. Trimming took 4 bases from V and 3 from J; bases not matched to a gene: 8. The germline V gene has CDR1 GTSNPN and CDR2 SVGIG (reference sequence). This chain's CDR3 is CAWTPQGEHYGYTF. The CDR3 DNA reads TGTGCCTGGACCCCCCAGGGGGAGCACTATGGCTACACCTTC.

J is TRBJ1-3 and V is TRBV30; D remains ambiguous. Trimming removed 0 bases from V and 4 bases from J, with 4 bases in between. The CDR3 covers 12 residues. Germline V gene lookup returns CDR1 GTSNPN and CDR2 SVGIG (reference sequence). The CDR3 nucleotides read TGTGCCTGGAGTGTACGGGGAAACACCATATATTTT. This gives the protein CAWSVRGNTIYF.